The sequence of this TCR beta chain was determined in a study of T-cell memory formation after mild COVID-19. Study results and limitations: SARS-CoV-2 specificity of second-wave clones peaking day 37 was unconfirmed. Later expanders leaned toward CD4+, whereas clones contracting from day 15 to 85 were balanced CD4/CD8. Cross-reactive memory seemingly joined, as some responding clones were found in pre-infection memory.

With constant-segment primers, 5'RACE yielded cDNA libraries of TCR alpha and TCR beta that carried sample barcodes and UMIs. From the 5' RACE reads, TCRdb called clonotypes with MiXCR, one entry per CDR3 protein. Here the sample spans around 260,000 distinct CDR3 sequences, roughly 17% being singletons. This clonotype was counted only a few times. Its specificity is not known. V was clipped by 0 bases and J by 10 bases; unmatched bases: 7. In germline, CDR1 is SGHTA, CDR2 FQGNSA. The CDR3 has 15 residues. The genes are TRBV7-2 and TRBJ2-2, with 8 bases that match TRBD2. The sequence was obtained from a man aged 18 to 30 who had mild COVID-19 (a few samples of this study predate the infection). Cell type and time point are not known. The sequenced sample was PBMCs or a T cell subset sorted from them (not recorded which). The CDR3: CASSLASLAGTELFF. The CDR3 bases are TGTGCCAGCAGCTTAGCTAGTCTAGCGGGTACGGAGCTGTTTTTT.